This T cell receptor beta chain appears in the sequencing data of a study of CD4 T cells in relation to SARS-CoV-2 and coronaviruses (dated by TCRdb to the early 2020s). In the study overall: The ViraFEST assay cultured PBMCs with antigen for 10 days, then sequenced TCR beta CDR3s to find antigen-specific clonal expansions. Memory CD4+ T cell crossreactivity between SARS-CoV-2 and common cold coronavirus spike proteins was assessed at the TCR clonotype level in the study. An HIV-1 Nef peptide pool or a no-peptide culture served as the negative reference condition. The Adaptive Biotechnologies TCR-sequencing kit was used to sequence samples from three pre-COVID donors and the naive versus memory experiments, whereas other data were Illumina-based. A different TCR-beta assay, based on Illumina, was used to sequence expansion assays from other donors in the study. Shared crossreactive spike epitopes were mapped to their HLA restriction using patient-derived lymphoblastoid cell lines. Paper-wide results and their limitations: In roughly two thirds of donors, memory CD4+ clonotypes turned up that crossrecognized SARS-CoV-2 and at least one common cold coronavirus spike. Crossreactivity analysis centred on spike protein, so crossreactivity against other viral proteins was not assessed. The study was constrained by small numbers of patients and of tested TCRs. Significantly weaker SARS-CoV-2-driven expansion was shown by crossreactive clones than by monoreactive clones, consistent with antigenic imprinting. Because no donor provided both pre-pandemic and post-infection samples, tracing the source of pre-existing responses was limited.

The method was the immunoSEQ multiplex PCR assay. Regarding the original processing steps: During preprocessing, nonproductive sequences were removed, as were CDR3s that did not start with C, did not end with F or W, or were shorter than 7 amino acids. Antigen-specific clonotypes were called with the MANAFEST web app on the basis of expansion relative to the reference and to other culture wells. To be counted as positive, a clone had to show significant expansion compared with the reference culture, at an FDR below 0.05, in 2 of 3 replicate wells. For a clone to be considered positive, significant expansion relative to all other tandem wells and an odds ratio above 5 were also required. Pairwise Levenshtein distance, computed with the stringdist R package after three terminal residues were trimmed from each end, was used as the measure of CDR3 homology. This is the immuneACCESS table as TCRdb keeps it, with only in-frame sequences that have V and J called. A part of the clones is gone; compared with another copy, unresolved V genes explain less than half, and the rest is unexplained. The V and J calls and the clone size are those of that table, but D and trimming were determined from the DNA. Present in this sample are about 24,000 clones, roughly 76% of which were seen just once. More than 14% of the sample rests with the top ten.

Comments on this clone: No cognate antigen has been identified for it. Base qualities were left out, and no much larger clone turns up one base away.

CD4+ T cells from unexposed donors were collected before the COVID-19 pandemic (2011-2018). After around ten days of culture, CD4+ T cells were isolated with the EasySep CD4+ T cell isolation kit. As cell number allowed, CD4+ T cells from unexposed donors were tested for reactivity to SARS-CoV-2 S and N and to four common cold coronavirus spike pools. PBMCs were cultured at fewer than 2.5 million per well in IMDM supplemented with around 5.3% human AB serum and about 9 IU/ml IL-2. Half of the culture medium was replaced with fresh IL-2-containing medium on days 3 and 7. Triplicate replicate wells were generally used for each peptide culture condition. Leukapheresis product for the unexposed donors was bought commercially. PBMCs were isolated from leukapheresis product or whole blood by Ficoll-Paque PLUS gradient centrifugation. PBMCs were either used fresh in the expansion assay or cryopreserved at -140 degrees C. The QIAamp Micro DNA Kit was used to extract genomic DNA from the CD4+ T cells.

The specimen was CD4+ T cells from PBMCs, cultured in vitro. The receptor was derived from a human donor in good health.

The sequenced DNA is TGTGCCAGCAGCTTAGCGGCCGGGGGCAATGGCTACACCTTC. Its protein reads: CASSLAAGGNGYTF. The sequence joins TRBV7-9 to TRBJ1-2; the D segment could be TRBD1, given 6 matching bases. The germline V gene (reference sequence) gives CDR1 as SEHNR and CDR2 as FQNEAQ. V loses 0 bases, J loses 6 bases, and the germline ends lie 11 bases apart. The CDR3 starts with the cysteine, ends with the phenylalanine, and has 14 residues. CDR3 DNA is the only sequence kept; it has 42 bases, read in frame from the first base. The CDR3 plus the reference TRBV7-9 and TRBJ1-2 genes for the other parts give the full variable domain: DTGVSQNPRHKITKRGQNVTFRCDPISEHNRLYWYRQTLGQGPEFLTYFQNEAQLEKSRLLSDRFSAERPKGSFSTLEIQRTEQGDSAMYLCASSLAAGGNGYTFGSGTRLTVV.